Here is one T cell receptor (beta chain) with its context. The antigen it recognizes is unknown. Base qualities are not provided; no much larger clone lies one nucleotide away. These data come from a study of shared clonotypes between healthy human individuals (TCRdb year 2020). The study in broad terms: A couple of women and three men aged 18 to 49 years were included in the cohort. The study deeply sequenced blood TCR repertoires of about 5 healthy adults to estimate repertoire size and the extent of clonotype sharing between individuals. Different laboratories and diverse techniques were used to prepare libraries and sequence TCR repertoires, to increase sequencing depth and limit assay-specific biases. Leukapheresis yielded between about 0.85 and 9 billion PBMCs per donor. The study at large found these results: Sampling was restricted to blood, and TCR repertoires in tissues likely differ from the TCR repertoires found in blood. Based on pairwise subsampling, the degree of clonotype sharing among donors was expected to be affected by sequencing depth. Because the study included only a small number of donors, the genetic and exposure-history diversity represented was limited.

Using the deep immunoSEQ assay, multiplex PCR amplified TCR CDR3 regions from genomic DNA. For each cell subset, the extracted genomic DNA was distributed evenly across all wells of several immunoSEQ 96-well plates, and each plate served as one replicate. For unsorted PBMC, around 290 ng of genomic DNA, equivalent to approximately 30,000 T cell genomes, went into each replicate PCR. Unsorted PBMC genomic DNA was sequenced across ten immunoSEQ deep assay plates. Purified libraries were quantified with a Qubit 3.0 fluorometer, sized on a Bioanalyzer 2100, and re-quantified with the KAPA Library Quantification kit. A separate single-read 150-cycle Illumina NextSeq 550 flow cell was used to sequence each immunoSEQ 96-well plate. Concerning the study's data processing: The immunoSEQ output contained only junctional sequences without quality scores, so filtering could not match that applied to full-length reads. Sequences were annotated with PyIR, a Python wrapper for IgBLAST v1.9, using IMGT germline references to assign V/J genes and CDR3. Reads were filtered out if the reads had weak V/J assignments (E-value above 1e-6), no CDR3, stop codons, out-of-frame junctions, or ambiguous translated residues. A V3J clonotype was defined by an identical inferred V gene, J gene, and CDR3 amino acid sequence. The percentage overlap between two repertoires was calculated by dividing the number of shared unique clonotypes by the size of the smaller repertoire. Richness of each repertoire was evaluated using RTK rarefaction, the Chao1 estimator, and Recon v2.1 estimates of unobserved clonotypes. TCRdb obtained this table from immuneACCESS and retained in-frame rearrangements with V and J assigned. These tables miss some clones; where compared with another copy, unresolved V genes account for less than half of the shortfall, and the remainder is unexplained. That table is the source of V, J and clone size, and D and trimming were worked out from the DNA. In this sample the table shows hundreds of thousands of clones, around three quarters of which occur a single time. The ten largest clones take up around 12% of the sample.

The donors were healthy, HIV-negative adults with no recently reported acute infections or vaccinations. Every donor was a Caucasian adult living in Nashville, Tennessee, USA. In the unsorted samples, 70 million to 90 million PBMCs were counted, and genomic DNA was extracted using the QIAamp DNA Blood Mini kit. Blood was collected by leukapheresis, and PBMCs were isolated by Ficoll-Histopaque density gradient centrifugation and then cryopreserved in liquid nitrogen vapor phase. Relative to germline, V is 6 bases shorter and J is 6 bases shorter, with 11 bases between their ends. As encoded in the germline V gene (reference sequence), CDR1 is SEHNR while CDR2 is FQNEAQ. From the cysteine up to the phenylalanine, the CDR3 has a length of 13 residues. The kept DNA is CDR3 alone, 39 bases in frame from the first base.

Material: PBMCs. This receptor was taken from a woman in her forties in good health. Some clones in this sample may be carry-over from other donors' samples. Recombination connected TRBV7-9 to TRBJ2-2; the D gene is perhaps TRBD1, on 5 matching bases. The CDR3 amino acid sequence is: CASRPQGAGELFF. In nucleotide form, the sequence is TGTGCCAGCAGACCTCAGGGCGCCGGGGAGCTGTTTTTT.